A single sample is the source of the 16 T cell receptor beta chains below, sequenced in a study of OX40 agonist ivuxolimab in advanced cancers. Assay used: immunoSEQ multiplex PCR; TCRdb lists only in-frame clones, some missing. This sample has 100,000 to 130,000 clones, with 75% to 95% found just once. The specimen was CD4+ or CD8+ T cells sorted from blood, collected in a trial of the OX40 agonist ivuxolimab. All receptors derive from an adult with an advanced solid tumor such as melanoma, head and neck, liver or kidney cancer.

The chain has TRBV6-1 and TRBJ2-7; 10 bases line up with TRBD1. CDR3 length: 15 residues. Trimming took 8 bases from V and 0 from J; bases not matched to a gene: 7. Germline V gives CDR1 MNHNS, CDR2 SASEGT. The CDR3 spells CASLTWTGGSYEQYF. CDR3 coding DNA: TGTGCCAGCCTGACCTGGACAGGGGGCTCCTACGAGCAGTACTTC.

Written as DNA, the CDR3 is TGTGCCAGCTCACCACAGGGGATGGAAGAGACCCAGTACTTC. It translates to CASSPQGMEETQYF. The genes are TRBV18 and TRBJ2-5, with TRBD1 as a possible D gene (5 bases). Trimming removed 1 base from V and 3 bases from J, with 9 bases in between. This CDR3 region has 14 residues. Germline values: CDR1 KGHSH, CDR2 LQKENI.

The rearrangement links TRBV5-6 to TRBJ2-5; 8 positions match TRBD2. The CDR3 is 14 amino acids. Germline-derived CDR1 and CDR2 are SGHDT and YYEEEE. Unmatched junction bases numbered 7, after V lost 2 bases and J lost 7 bases. DNA of the CDR3: TGTGCCAGCAGCTTCTCCGGGACTAGTGGGACCCAGTACTTC. Translating gives CASSFSGTSGTQYF.

V usage is TRBV12-2 and J usage is TRBJ1-2. TRBV12-2 is recorded as a pseudogene. The CDR3 extends over 14 amino acids. CDR3 sequence: CASRLYSGGGGYTF. Here the CDR3 DNA reads TGTGCAAGTCGCTTATACTCGGGCGGGGGTGGCTACACCTTC.

The J gene is TRBJ1-6, the V gene TRBV30, with a possible D match to TRBD1 (5 bases). The CDR3 covers 17 residues. From germline, CDR1 is GTSNPN and CDR2 SVGIG (reference sequence). Trimming took off 2 bases at V and 0 bases at J, with 14 bases between the two ends. The CDR3: CAWSRVRGSSYNSPLHF. The CDR3 DNA reads as TGTGCCTGGAGTCGGGTAAGGGGATCCTCCTATAATTCACCCCTCCACTTT.

The chain employs TRBV30 and TRBJ2-1, with 9 bases aligning to TRBD2. Germline values: CDR1 GTSNPN, CDR2 SVGIG (reference sequence). After removal of 0 bases from V and 6 bases from J, the junction contained 12 bases not matched to a gene. The CDR3 covers 17 residues. CDR3: CAWSVLFAGGFGNEQFF. CDR3 bases: TGTGCCTGGAGTGTTCTTTTTGCGGGAGGGTTCGGCAATGAGCAGTTCTTC. Drawing the rest from reference TRBV30 and TRBJ2-1, the complete variable domain is SQTIHQWPATLVQPVGSPLSLECTVEGTSNPNLYWYRQAAGRGLQLLFYSVGIGQISSEVPQNLSASRPQDRQFILSSKKLLLSDSGFYLCAWSVLFAGGFGNEQFFGPGTRLTVL.

This rearrangement joins TRBV16 to TRBJ2-1; D possibly corresponds to TRBD1 (6 bases). Trimming cost V 1 base and J 0 bases, with 13 bases left between them. The germline V gene has CDR1 KGHSY and CDR2 FQNENV. The CDR3 sequence is 17 residues long. The CDR3 nucleotides are TGTGCCAGCAGCCAATTCGGGCAGGGGAGCTCCTACAATGAGCAGTTCTTC. Translating it yields CASSQFGQGSSYNEQFF.

V and J are TRBV11-3 and TRBJ2-3; weak D call: TRBD1 (6 bases). V lost 4 bases to trimming and J lost 2 bases, with 13 bases between them. The CDR3 consists of 15 residues. Germline CDR1 SGHNT, CDR2 YENEEA. CDR3 sequence reads: CASSSSRGFTDTQYF. The CDR3 DNA reads TGTGCCAGCAGCTCCAGTAGGGGGTTCACAGATACGCAGTATTTT. The whole variable domain, remainder taken from reference TRBV11-3 and TRBJ2-3, is EAGVVQSPRYKIIEKKQPVAFWCNPISGHNTLYWYLQNLGQGPELLIRYENEEAVDDSQLPKDRFSAERLKGVDSTLKIQPAELGDSAVYLCASSSSRGFTDTQYFGPGTRLTVL.

This chain connects TRBV5-4 to TRBJ1-1; TRBD1 is a possible D gene (6 bases). The CDR3 has 14 amino acids. Germline CDR1 SGHNT, CDR2 YYREEE (reference sequence). The V end was cut by 4 bases, the J end by 2 bases, with 12 bases between. CDR3 region: CASSRETGNTEAFF. DNA for the CDR3: TGTGCCAGCAGCAGAGAGACAGGAAACACTGAAGCTTTCTTT.

The rearrangement uses TRBV11-3 and TRBJ1-1; no firm D call. The V and J ends lost 3 bases and 4 bases respectively, with 12 bases between them. The germline V gene has CDR1 SGHNT and CDR2 YENEEA. The CDR3 covers 14 residues. In DNA, the CDR3 is TGTGCCAGCAGCTTGGGCGGCTGGGGCACTGAAGCTTTCTTT. The encoded protein is CASSLGGWGTEAFF.

The chain joins TRBV29-1 to TRBJ1-1; D is unresolved. Germline V gene data show CDR1 as SQVTM and CDR2 as ANQGSEA. Trimming took off 5 bases at V and 0 bases at J, with 10 bases between the two ends. This CDR3 has 13 residues. The CDR3 sequence is CSVLGIMNTEAFF. The CDR3 DNA reads TGCAGCGTTCTGGGGATAATGAACACTGAAGCTTTCTTT. Complete variable domain (other parts from reference TRBV29-1 and TRBJ1-1): SAVISQKPSRDICQRGTSLTIQCQVDSQVTMMFWYRQQPGQSLTLIATANQGSEATYESGFVIDKFPISRPNLTFSTLTVSNMSPEDSSIYLCSVLGIMNTEAFFGQGTRLTVV.

This sequence joins TRBV5-1 and TRBJ2-2; no firm D call. V dropped 0 bases and J dropped 9 bases, with 6 bases sitting between them. The germline V gene has CDR1 SGHRS and CDR2 YFSETQ. The CDR3 covers 12 residues. DNA for the CDR3: TGCGCCAGCAGCTTGGGACGCCGGGAGCTGTTTTTT. Translation: CASSLGRRELFF.

This sequence joins TRBV6-1 and TRBJ2-5; D may be TRBD1 or TRBD2 (5 bases each). From germline, CDR1 is MNHNS and CDR2 SASEGT. V lost 3 bases to trimming and J lost 1 base, with 9 bases between them. The CDR3 runs 14 residues. DNA of the CDR3: TGTGCCAGCAGTGACTCGGGGACCCAAGAGACCCAGTACTTC. Translating it yields CASSDSGTQETQYF.

The rearrangement uses TRBV11-2 and TRBJ1-1; TRBD1 might be the D (5 bases). The CDR3 has 13 residues. Trimming pared 8 bases from V and 4 bases from J, leaving 14 bases between. Germline lookup yields CDR1 SGHAT and CDR2 FQNNGV. The DNA of the CDR3 is TGTGCCAGCGGCCGGGACGGGTTCACTGAAGCTTTCTTT. Its protein product is CASGRDGFTEAFF.

The V call is TRBV15, the J call TRBJ2-7, with 9 bases identical to TRBD1. CDR1 and CDR2 (germline): LNHNV, YYDKDF (reference sequence). Trimming took 5 bases from V and 1 from J; bases not matched to a gene: 6. The CDR3 has 15 residues. The CDR3 DNA is TGTGCCACCAGCGGCGGGACAGGGACGTCCTACGAGCAGTACTTC. Translation: CATSGGTGTSYEQYF.

This chain joins TRBV7-2 and TRBJ2-3; the D gene could be TRBD1 or TRBD2 (5 bases each). V lost 6 bases and J lost 4, with 11 bases in between. Per the germline V gene, CDR1 is SGHTA and CDR2 is FQGNSA. CDR3 length equals 13 residues. For the CDR3, the DNA is TGTGCCAGCAGGACTACAGGAGCAGATACGCAGTATTTT. Translating gives CASRTTGADTQYF.